The rows below give T cell receptor beta chains drawn from one sample of a study of T cell responses to AZD1222 COVID-19 vaccine. Sequencing used immunoSEQ multiplex PCR; TCRdb keeps in-frame clones, though not all of them. The sample holds 200,000 or so clones, approximately 93% seen once. This material consisted of peripheral blood, taken 28 days after the second AZD1222 dose. These receptors all come from an adult who received the AZD1222 COVID-19 vaccine. Each CDR3 is given with its conserved first and last residue. Each record gives: J gene, V gene, clone size, D gene, CDR3 DNA, CDR3 protein. A D gene is named only where the DNA matches it firmly. Clone sizes are given selectively: once, few, many, or a class where the clone is expanded.

>TRBJ1-5|TRBV28|.|.
TGTGCCAGCAGGCCGGGAGGTAGCAATCAGCCCCAGCATTTT
CASRPGGSNQPQHF
>TRBJ2-5|TRBV7-2|.|TRBD2
TGTGCCAGCAGCCCAGCGGGGGGATCACAAGAGACCCAGTACTTC
CASSPAGGSQETQYF
>TRBJ1-5|TRBV2|.|.
TGTGCCAGCAGGTCGGGCAGGACCGGTCAGCCCCAGCATTTT
CASRSGRTGQPQHF
>TRBJ1-2|TRBV12-3/TRBV12-4|.|TRBD1
TGTGCCAGCAGTTACAGGGGGCTAGATGGCTACACCTTC
CASSYRGLDGYTF
>TRBJ2-5|TRBV5-4|.|TRBD2
TGTGCCAGCAGTTTTGGACTAGCGGGAGGAGAGACCCAGTACTTC
CASSFGLAGGETQYF
>TRBJ2-2|TRBV2|.|.
TGTGCCAGCAAAGCACGAGGCACCGGGGAGCTGTTTTTT
CASKARGTGELFF
>TRBJ1-2|TRBV28|.|TRBD1
TGTGCCAGCAGTTTATGGGACAGGGGGCGAGGCTACACCTTC
CASSLWDRGRGYTF
>TRBJ1-2|TRBV7-2|few|TRBD1
TGTGCCAGCAGCTCGACCGGGACAGGGCAGCGCTACACCTTC
CASSSTGTGQRYTF
>TRBJ2-7|TRBV2|once|.
TGTGCCAGCAGGGACAACTTGGGGTACGAGCAGTACTTC
CASRDNLGYEQYF
>TRBJ1-2|TRBV6-5|.|.
TGTGCCAGCAGTTACGCCAGGAACTCGAACTATGGCTACACCTTC
CASSYARNSNYGYTF
>TRBJ2-7|TRBV19|.|TRBD1
TGTGCCAGTAGTATTGTCGGGACAGGGGGCGACGAGCAGTACTTC
CASSIVGTGGDEQYF
>TRBJ2-5|TRBV5-4|.|TRBD2
TGTGCCAGCAGCGGGGGGGTGGTGGCCCAAGAGACCCAGTACTTC
CASSGGVVAQETQYF
>TRBJ1-5|TRBV5-6|.|TRBD1
TGTGCCAGCAGCCGGGACAGGGGCCGTCAGCCCCAGCATTTT
CASSRDRGRQPQHF